Listed here is a single TCR beta chain. These data belong to a study of patients and donors after allogeneic stem cell transplantation. This CDR3 is 13 amino acids long. CDR1 SGHTA and CDR2 FQGNSA come from the germline V gene. Between the trimmed V and J ends, which lost 7 bases and 4 bases, there was a span of 13 bases. Using its own MiXCR run on the RT-PCR reads, TCRdb lists one record per CDR3 protein. The sample has roughly 960,000 distinct CDR3 sequences; under 20% are singletons. Sequenced material: blood, either unsorted or a sorted T cell fraction (not recorded which). V and J are TRBV7-2 and TRBJ2-5, with a weak D call TRBD2 (6 bases). The TCR originated in a human donor who was either an allogeneic HSCT recipient or a stem cell or donor lymphocyte infusion donor (not recorded which). It is not recorded whose cells these are; they may come from a transplant donor. The CDR3 here is CASNRRGTETQYF. Here the CDR3 DNA reads TGTGCCAGCAATCGTCGGGGGACAGAGACCCAGTACTTC. Supplemented by reference TRBV7-2 and TRBJ2-5, the full variable domain reads GAGVSQSPSNKVTEKGKDVELRCDPISGHTALYWYRQSLGQGLEFLIYFQGNSAPDKSGLPSDRFSAERTGGSVSTLTIQRTQQEDSAVYLCASNRRGTETQYFGPGTRLLVL.